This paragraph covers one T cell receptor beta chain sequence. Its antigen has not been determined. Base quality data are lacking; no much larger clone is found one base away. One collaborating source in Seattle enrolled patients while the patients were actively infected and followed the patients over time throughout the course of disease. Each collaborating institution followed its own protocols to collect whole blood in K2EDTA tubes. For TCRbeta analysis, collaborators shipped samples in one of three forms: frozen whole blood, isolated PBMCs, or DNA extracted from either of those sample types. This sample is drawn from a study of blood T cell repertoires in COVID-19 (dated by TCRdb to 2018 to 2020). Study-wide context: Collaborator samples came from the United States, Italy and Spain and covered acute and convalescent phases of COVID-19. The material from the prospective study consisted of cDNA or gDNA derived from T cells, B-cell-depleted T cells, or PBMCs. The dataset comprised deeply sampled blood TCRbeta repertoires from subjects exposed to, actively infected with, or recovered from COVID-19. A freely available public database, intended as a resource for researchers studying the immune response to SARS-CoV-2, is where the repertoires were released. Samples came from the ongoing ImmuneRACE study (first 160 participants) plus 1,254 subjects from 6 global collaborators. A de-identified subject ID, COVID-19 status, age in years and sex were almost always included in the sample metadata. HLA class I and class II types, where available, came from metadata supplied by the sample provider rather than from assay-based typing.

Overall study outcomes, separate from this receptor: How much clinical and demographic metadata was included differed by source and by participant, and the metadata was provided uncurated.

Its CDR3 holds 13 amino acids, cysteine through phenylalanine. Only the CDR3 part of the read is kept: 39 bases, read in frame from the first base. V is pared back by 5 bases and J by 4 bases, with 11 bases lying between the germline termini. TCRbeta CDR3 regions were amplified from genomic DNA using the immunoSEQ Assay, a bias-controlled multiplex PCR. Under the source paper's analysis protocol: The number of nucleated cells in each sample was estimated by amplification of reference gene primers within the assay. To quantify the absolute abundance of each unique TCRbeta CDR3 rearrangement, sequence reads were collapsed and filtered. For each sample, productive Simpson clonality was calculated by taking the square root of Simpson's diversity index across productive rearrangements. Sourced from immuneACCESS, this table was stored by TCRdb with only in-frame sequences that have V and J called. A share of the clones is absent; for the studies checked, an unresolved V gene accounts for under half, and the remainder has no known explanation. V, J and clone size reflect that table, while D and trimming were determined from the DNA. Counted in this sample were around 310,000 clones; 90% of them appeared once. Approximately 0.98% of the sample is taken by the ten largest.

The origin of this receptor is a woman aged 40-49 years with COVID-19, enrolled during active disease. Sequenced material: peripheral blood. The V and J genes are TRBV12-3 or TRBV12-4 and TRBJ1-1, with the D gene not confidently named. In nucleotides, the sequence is TGTGCCAGCAGTCCCCGGGTGGTCACTGAAGCTTTCTTT. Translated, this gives CASSPRVVTEAFF.